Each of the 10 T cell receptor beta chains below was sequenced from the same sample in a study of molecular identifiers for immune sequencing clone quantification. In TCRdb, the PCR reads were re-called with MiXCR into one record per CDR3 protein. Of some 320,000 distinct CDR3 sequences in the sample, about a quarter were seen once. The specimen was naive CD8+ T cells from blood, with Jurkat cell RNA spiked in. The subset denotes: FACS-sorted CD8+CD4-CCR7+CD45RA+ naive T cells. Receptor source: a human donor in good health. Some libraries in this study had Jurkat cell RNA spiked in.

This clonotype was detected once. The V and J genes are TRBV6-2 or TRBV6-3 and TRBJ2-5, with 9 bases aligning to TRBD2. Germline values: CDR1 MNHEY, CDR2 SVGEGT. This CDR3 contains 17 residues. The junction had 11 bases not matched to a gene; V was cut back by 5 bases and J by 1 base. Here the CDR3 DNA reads TGTGCCAGCAGTCCCCAACTCCGACTAGCGGCCCAAGAGACCCAGTACTTC. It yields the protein CASSPQLRLAAQETQYF.

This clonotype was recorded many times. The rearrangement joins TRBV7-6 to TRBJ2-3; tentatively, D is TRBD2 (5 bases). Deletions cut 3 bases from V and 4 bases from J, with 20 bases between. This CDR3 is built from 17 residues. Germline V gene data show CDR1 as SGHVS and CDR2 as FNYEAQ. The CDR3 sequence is CASSFDVPTGFADTQYF. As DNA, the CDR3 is TGTGCCAGCAGCTTTGACGTCCCAACGGGGTTCGCAGATACGCAGTATTTT.

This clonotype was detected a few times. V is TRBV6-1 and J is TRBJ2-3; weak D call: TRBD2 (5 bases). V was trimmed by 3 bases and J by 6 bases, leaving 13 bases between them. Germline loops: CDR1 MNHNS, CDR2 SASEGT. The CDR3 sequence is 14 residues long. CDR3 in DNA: TGTGCCAGCAGTGAGGGGTCCGGGATGGATACGCAGTATTTT. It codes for CASSEGSGMDTQYF.

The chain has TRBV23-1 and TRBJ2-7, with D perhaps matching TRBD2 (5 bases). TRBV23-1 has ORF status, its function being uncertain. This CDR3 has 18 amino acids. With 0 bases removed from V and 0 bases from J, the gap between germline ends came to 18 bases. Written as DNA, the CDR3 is TGCGCCAGCAGTCAATCGTGGGCCTGGGCGGGTGGCTCCTACGAGCAGTACTTC. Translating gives CASSQSWAWAGGSYEQYF.

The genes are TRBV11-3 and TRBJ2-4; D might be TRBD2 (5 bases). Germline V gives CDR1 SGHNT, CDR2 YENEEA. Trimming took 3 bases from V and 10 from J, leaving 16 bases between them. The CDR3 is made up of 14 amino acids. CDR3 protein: CASSFPADSRIQYF. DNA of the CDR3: TGTGCCAGCAGCTTCCCCGCGGACTCTAGGATTCAGTACTTC.

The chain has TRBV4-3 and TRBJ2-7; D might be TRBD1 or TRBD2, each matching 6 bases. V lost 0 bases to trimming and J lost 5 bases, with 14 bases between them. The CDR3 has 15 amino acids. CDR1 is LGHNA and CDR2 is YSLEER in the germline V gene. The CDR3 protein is CASSQDKDSGHEQYF. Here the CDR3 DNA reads TGCGCCAGCAGCCAAGATAAGGACAGCGGGCACGAGCAGTACTTC.

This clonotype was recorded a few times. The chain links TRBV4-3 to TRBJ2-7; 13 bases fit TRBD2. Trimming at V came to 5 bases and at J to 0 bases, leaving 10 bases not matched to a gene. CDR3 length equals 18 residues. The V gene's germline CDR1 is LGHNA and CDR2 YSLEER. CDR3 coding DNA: TGCGCCAGCAGCTCCGGACTAGCGGGGGCCTGGAGCTCCTACGAGCAGTACTTC. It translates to CASSSGLAGAWSSYEQYF.

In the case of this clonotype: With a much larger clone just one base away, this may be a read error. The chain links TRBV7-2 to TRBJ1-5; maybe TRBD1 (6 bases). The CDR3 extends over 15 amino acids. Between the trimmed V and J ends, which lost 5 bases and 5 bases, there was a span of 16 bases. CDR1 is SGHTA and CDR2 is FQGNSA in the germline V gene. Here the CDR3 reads CASSAQGWGDQPQHF. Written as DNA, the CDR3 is TGTGCCAGCAGCGCACAGGGATGGGGCGATCAGCCCCAGCATTTT.

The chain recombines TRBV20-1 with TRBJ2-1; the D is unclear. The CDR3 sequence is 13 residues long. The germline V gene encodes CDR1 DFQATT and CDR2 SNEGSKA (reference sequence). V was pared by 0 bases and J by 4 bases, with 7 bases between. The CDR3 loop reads CSARELGYNEQFF. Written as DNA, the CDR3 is TGCAGTGCTAGAGAGCTGGGGTACAATGAGCAGTTCTTC.

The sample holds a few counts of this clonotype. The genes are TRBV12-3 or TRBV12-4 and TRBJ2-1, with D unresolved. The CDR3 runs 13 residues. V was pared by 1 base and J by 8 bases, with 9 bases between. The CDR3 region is CASSLGPEDEQFF. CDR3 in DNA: TGTGCCAGCAGTTTAGGACCCGAGGATGAGCAGTTCTTC.